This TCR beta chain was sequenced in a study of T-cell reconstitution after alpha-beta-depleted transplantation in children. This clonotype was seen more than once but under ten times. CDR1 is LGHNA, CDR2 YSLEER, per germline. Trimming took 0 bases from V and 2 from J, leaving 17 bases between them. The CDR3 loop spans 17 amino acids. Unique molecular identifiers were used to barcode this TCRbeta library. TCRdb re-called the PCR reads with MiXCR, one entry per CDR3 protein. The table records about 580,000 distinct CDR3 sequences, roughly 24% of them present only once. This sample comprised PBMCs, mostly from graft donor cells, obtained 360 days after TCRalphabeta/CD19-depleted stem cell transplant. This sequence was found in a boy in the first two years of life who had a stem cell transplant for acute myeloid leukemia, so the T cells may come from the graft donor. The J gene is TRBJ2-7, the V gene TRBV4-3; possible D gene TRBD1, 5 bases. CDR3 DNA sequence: TGCGCCAGCAGCCAAGATTTAATCTCGCCAGGGCCCTACGAGCAGTACTTC. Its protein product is CASSQDLISPGPYEQYF.